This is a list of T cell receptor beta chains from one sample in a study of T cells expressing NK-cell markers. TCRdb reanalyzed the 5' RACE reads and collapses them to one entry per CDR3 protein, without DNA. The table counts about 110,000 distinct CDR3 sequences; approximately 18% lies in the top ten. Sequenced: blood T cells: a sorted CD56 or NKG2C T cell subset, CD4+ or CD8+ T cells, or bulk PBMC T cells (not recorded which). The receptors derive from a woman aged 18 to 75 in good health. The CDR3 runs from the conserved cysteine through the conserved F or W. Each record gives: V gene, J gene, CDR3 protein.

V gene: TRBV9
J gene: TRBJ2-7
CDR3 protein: CASSGGGHYEQYF

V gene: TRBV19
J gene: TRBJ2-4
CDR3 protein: CASSIDPGQGADIQYF

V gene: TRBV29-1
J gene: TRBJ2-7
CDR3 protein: CSGWTGVDEQYF

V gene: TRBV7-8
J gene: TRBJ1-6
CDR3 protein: CASGSDSPLHF

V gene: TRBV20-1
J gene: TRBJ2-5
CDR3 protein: CSAVDSLTAQYF

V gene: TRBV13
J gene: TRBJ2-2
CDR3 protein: CATTTGANTGELFF

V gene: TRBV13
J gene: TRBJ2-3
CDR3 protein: CASSLGGQGVPFTQYF

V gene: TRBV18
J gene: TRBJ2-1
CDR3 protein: CASSPRGQGSHEQFF

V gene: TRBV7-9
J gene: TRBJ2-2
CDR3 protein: CASSLQVRNAGELFF

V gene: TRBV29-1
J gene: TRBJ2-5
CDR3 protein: CSAGTNEIQETQYF

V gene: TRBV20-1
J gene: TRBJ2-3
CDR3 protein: CSAQTTYNTDTQYF

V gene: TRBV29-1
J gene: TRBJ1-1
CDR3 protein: CSVEVRAATEAFF

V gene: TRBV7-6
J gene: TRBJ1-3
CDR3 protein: CASSSSVNLGNTIYF

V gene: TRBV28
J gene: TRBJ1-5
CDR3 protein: CASNAERNRGNQPQHF

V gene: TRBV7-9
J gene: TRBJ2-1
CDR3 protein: CASSALDRSSYNEQFF

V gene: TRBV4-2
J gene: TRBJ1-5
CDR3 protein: CASSQESWASNQPQHF

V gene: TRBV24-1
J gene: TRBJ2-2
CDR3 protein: CATSDSGELFF

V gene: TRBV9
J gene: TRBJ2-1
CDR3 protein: CASSVHPQPGGNNEQFF

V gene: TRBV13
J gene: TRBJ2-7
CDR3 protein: CASSLGLASAPHEQYF

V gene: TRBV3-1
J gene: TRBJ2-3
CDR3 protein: CASSQEAFVVSTDTQYF

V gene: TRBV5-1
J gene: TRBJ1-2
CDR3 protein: CASSSTDYGYTF

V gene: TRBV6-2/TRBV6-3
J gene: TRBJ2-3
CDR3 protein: CASRRQETDTQYF

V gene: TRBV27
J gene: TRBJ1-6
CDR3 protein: CASSLSPTGVNSPLHF

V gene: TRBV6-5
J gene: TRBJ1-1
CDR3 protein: CASSYYRTVNTEAFF

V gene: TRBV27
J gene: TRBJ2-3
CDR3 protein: CASSTDRDSSTDTQYF

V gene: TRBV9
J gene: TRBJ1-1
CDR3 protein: CASSQGKNTEAFF

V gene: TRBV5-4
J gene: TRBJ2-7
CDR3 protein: CASRKDPAPYEQYF

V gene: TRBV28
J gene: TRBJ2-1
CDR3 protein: CASASGRSYNEQFF

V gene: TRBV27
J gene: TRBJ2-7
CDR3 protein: CASSGRLAGEREQYF

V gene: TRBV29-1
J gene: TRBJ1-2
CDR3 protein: CSVVSDPMGYTF

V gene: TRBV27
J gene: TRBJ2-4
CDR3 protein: CASRSSLLAKNIQYF

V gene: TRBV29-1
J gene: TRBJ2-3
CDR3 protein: CSADPESTDTQYF

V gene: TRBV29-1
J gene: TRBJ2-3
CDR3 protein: CSVETGGSDTQYF

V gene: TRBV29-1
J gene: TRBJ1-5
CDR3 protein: CSVTTGPQNQPQHF

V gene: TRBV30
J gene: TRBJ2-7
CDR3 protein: CAWTDLGQSHEQYF

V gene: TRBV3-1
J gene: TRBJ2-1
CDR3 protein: CASSPDGTSGPYNEQFF

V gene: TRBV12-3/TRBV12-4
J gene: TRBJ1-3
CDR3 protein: CASSLMGYGNTIYF

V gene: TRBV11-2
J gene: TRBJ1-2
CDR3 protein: CASSLESGRVHGYTF

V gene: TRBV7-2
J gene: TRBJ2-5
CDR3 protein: CASSLGTVETQYF

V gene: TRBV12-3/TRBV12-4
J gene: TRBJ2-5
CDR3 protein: CASSPQMGREETQYF

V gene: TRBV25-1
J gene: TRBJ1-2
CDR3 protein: CASSEGGAAYGYTF

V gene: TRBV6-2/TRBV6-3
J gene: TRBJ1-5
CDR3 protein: CASSYGQINQPQHF

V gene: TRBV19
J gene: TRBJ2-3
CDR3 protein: CASSRDGLGPRTDTQYF

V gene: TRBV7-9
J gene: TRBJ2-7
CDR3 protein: CASSTDYEQYF

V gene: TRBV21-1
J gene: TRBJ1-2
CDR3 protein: CASSPGGQGGYGYTF

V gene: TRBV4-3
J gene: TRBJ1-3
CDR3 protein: CASSQGSGAGNTIYF

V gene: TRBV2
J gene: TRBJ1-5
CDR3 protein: CASAGQGLEPQHF

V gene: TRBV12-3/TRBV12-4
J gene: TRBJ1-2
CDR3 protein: CASRLPHLGGYTF

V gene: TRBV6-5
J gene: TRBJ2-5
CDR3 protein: CASSYGLAGETQYF

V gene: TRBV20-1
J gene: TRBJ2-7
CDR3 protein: CSAREPGPLAFEQYF

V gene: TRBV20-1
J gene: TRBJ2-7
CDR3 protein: CSARGPAYEQYF

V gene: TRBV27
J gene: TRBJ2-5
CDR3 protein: CASSPSGNEQETQYF